Below are 30 T cell receptor beta chains sequenced from a single sample in a study of blood T cell repertoires in COVID-19. Repertoires were generated with immunoSEQ multiplex PCR, while TCRdb's copy carries only in-frame clones and drops some. The sample has 110,000 or so clones, roughly 80% seen once. The specimen sequenced was peripheral blood. The receptors here all came from a middle-aged man with acute or convalescent COVID-19.

The chain couples TRBV5-1 to TRBJ1-3; the match to TRBD1 covers 7 bases. V shed 0 bases, J shed 11 bases, and the junction held 5 bases outside the gene matches. Per germline, CDR1 SGHRS and CDR2 YFSETQ. CDR3 length: 13 residues. The CDR3 region is CASSLGDRAPIYF. CDR3 sequence (DNA): TGCGCCAGCAGCTTGGGCGACAGGGCGCCCATATATTTT.

The gene calls are TRBV10-3 and TRBJ1-2; 10 bases map to TRBD1. The CDR3 length is 16 residues. The germline V gene has CDR1 ENHRY and CDR2 SYGVKD. V lost 2 bases to trimming and J lost 8 bases; unmatched junction nucleotides: 11. The CDR3 reads CAISEPRDRGKSGYTF. CDR3 DNA sequence: TGTGCCATCAGTGAGCCGAGGGACAGGGGTAAGAGCGGCTACACCTTC.

This clone was counted a few times. CDR3 region: CASSPSSTGNRRNSPLHF. CDR3 sequence (DNA): TGTGCCAGTAGTCCCTCCTCGACAGGGAACCGTAGAAATTCACCCCTCCACTTT. This chain joins TRBV19 and TRBJ1-6, with 7 positions matching TRBD1. CDR3 length equals 18 residues. The germline CDR1 and CDR2 sequences are LNHDA and SQIVND (reference sequence). V lost 5 bases, J lost 7 bases, and 17 bases stayed unmatched.

This chain connects TRBV3-1 (or the pseudogene TRBV3-2) to TRBJ1-4, with no clear D. The CDR3 consists of 12 residues. CDR1 LGHDT and CDR2 YNNKEL come from the germline V gene (reference sequence). Trimming removed 8 bases at V and 7 bases at J, with 11 bases between. CDR3 sequence: CASGGLGEKLFF. The CDR3 DNA sequence: TGTGCCAGCGGAGGGTTGGGTGAAAAACTGTTTTTT.

This clone showed up just a few times. The rearrangement uses TRBV27 and TRBJ1-2; TRBD1 matches at 7 bases. With 6 bases clipped from V and 6 bases from J, the junction kept 16 bases outside the gene matches. Germline CDR1 MNHEY, CDR2 SMNVEV (reference sequence). The CDR3 sequence is 16 residues long. For the CDR3, the DNA is TGTGCCAGCAGCCAAGGACCTGACAGGGAAGGGAATGGCTACACCTTC. Translated: CASSQGPDREGNGYTF.

The chain links TRBV7-6 to TRBJ2-2, with D tentatively TRBD2 (5 bases). The germline CDR1 and CDR2 sequences are SGHVS and FNYEAQ. Trimming removed 7 bases at V and 3 bases at J, with 9 bases between. This CDR3 comprises 13 residues. In DNA form, the CDR3 reads TGTGCCAGCATGGGCGGGCACACCGGGGAGCTGTTTTTT. It encodes CASMGGHTGELFF.

The rearrangement joins TRBV5-1 to TRBJ2-2; possible D gene TRBD2, 6 bases. V lost 2 bases, J lost 5 bases, and 10 bases lay in between. The CDR3 runs to 14 residues. CDR1 and CDR2 from the germline V gene are SGHRS and YFSETQ. The CDR3 loop is CASSFEGGTGELFF. In DNA form, the CDR3 reads TGCGCCAGCAGCTTTGAAGGAGGGACCGGGGAGCTGTTTTTT.

The chain combines TRBV11-2 with TRBJ2-7; 15 bases fit TRBD2. Trimming removed 2 bases from V and 6 bases from J; junction bases left unmatched: 5. Germline V gene data show CDR1 as SGHAT and CDR2 as FQNNGV. This CDR3 has 16 amino acids. The CDR3 region has the DNA TGTGCCAGCAGCTTACTGGGACTAGCGGGGGGCTCCGAGCAGTACTTC. It translates to CASSLLGLAGGSEQYF.

The chain recombines TRBV10-3 with TRBJ2-1; TRBD2 might be the D (5 bases). The germline gives CDR1 ENHRY, CDR2 SYGVKD. Deletions cut 3 bases from V and 1 base from J, with 7 bases between. CDR3 length equals 14 residues. The DNA for the CDR3 is TGTGCCATCAGTGACTCGGGGTCCTACAATGAGCAGTTCTTC. This sequence encodes CAISDSGSYNEQFF.

This clone was found once. The rearrangement links TRBV19 to TRBJ2-3, with unresolved D. The CDR3 runs to 11 residues. Germline lookup yields CDR1 LNHDA and CDR2 SQIVND (reference sequence). Between the trimmed V and J ends, which lost 5 bases and 3 bases, there was a span of 3 bases. As DNA, the CDR3 is TGTGCCAGTAGTCGGACAGATACGCAGTATTTT. It encodes CASSRTDTQYF.

The chain uses TRBV4-1 and TRBJ1-2, with D perhaps matching TRBD1 (5 bases). Germline CDR1 is MGHRA and CDR2 is YSYEKL. This CDR3 has 15 amino acids. Trimming stripped 0 bases from V and 5 bases from J, with 13 bases between. CDR3: CASSQEWLGRYGYTF. CDR3 nucleotides: TGCGCCAGCAGCCAAGAATGGCTGGGGCGGTATGGCTACACCTTC.

This clone was counted a few times. This chain links TRBV5-5 with TRBJ1-4, with 8 positions matching TRBD1. This CDR3 contains 15 residues. Germline-derived CDR1 and CDR2 are SGHKS and YYEKEE (reference sequence). Losses at the gene ends were 1 base for V and 4 bases for J; bases not matched to a gene: 3. CDR3 coding DNA: TGTGCCAGCAGCTTGTCAGGGGGCAGTAATGAAAAACTGTTTTTT. Protein: CASSLSGGSNEKLFF.

This chain links TRBV5-1 with TRBJ1-1; D gene ambiguous. There are 12 residues in the CDR3. In germline, CDR1 is SGHRS, CDR2 YFSETQ. The ends were cut back, 7 bases at V and 5 bases at J, with 12 bases in the middle. The CDR3 sequence is CASFQESTEAFF. CDR3 bases: TGCGCCAGCTTTCAGGAATCTACTGAAGCTTTCTTT.

V gene TRBV2 combines with J gene TRBJ2-5; D remains unclear. Germline V lookup: CDR1 SNHLY, CDR2 FYNNEI. The V and J ends lost 7 bases and 5 bases respectively, with 14 bases between them. The CDR3 has 13 residues. DNA of the CDR3: TGTGCCAGCACGTTCGCAGTTCCGGAGACCCAGTACTTC. It codes for CASTFAVPETQYF.

The V and J genes are TRBV19 and TRBJ1-5; TRBD1 is a possible D gene (5 bases). The CDR3 sequence is 15 residues long. V was clipped by 3 bases and J by 7 bases, with 16 bases between them. Germline V gives CDR1 LNHDA, CDR2 SQIVND (reference sequence). In DNA form, the CDR3 reads TGTGCCAGTAGTATGCGGAACAGGTGGGTCCAGCCCCAGCATTTT. It is translated as CASSMRNRWVQPQHF.

CDR3 sequence reads: CASSFSGSGSNEKLFF. CDR3 DNA sequence: TGTGCCAGCAGCTTTTCAGGATCAGGGTCTAATGAAAAACTGTTTTTT. This chain joins TRBV12-1 and TRBJ1-4; TRBD1 is taken as the D call from the table, unchecked against the DNA. TRBV12-1 is tagged as a pseudogene. The CDR3 is 16 amino acids.

V is TRBV28 and J is TRBJ1-2, with 7 bases identical to TRBD1. V shed 5 bases and J 0 bases; nucleotides not matched to a gene: 6. Germline V gene data show CDR1 as MDHEN and CDR2 as SYDVKM. The CDR3 is 15 residues long. The CDR3 loop is CASSISDRANYGYTF. In DNA form, the CDR3 reads TGTGCCAGCAGTATTTCCGACAGGGCTAACTATGGCTACACCTTC.

This CDR3 is CASSYGDSAQHF. The CDR3 DNA is TGTGCCAGCAGTTACGGGGACTCCGCGCAGCATTTT. The V call is TRBV6-2 or TRBV6-3, the J call TRBJ1-5, with a weak D call TRBD1 (5 bases). Germline lookup yields CDR1 MNHEY and CDR2 SVGEGT. With 2 bases removed from V and 13 bases from J, the gap between germline ends came to 12 bases. The CDR3 has 12 amino acids.

This rearrangement joins TRBV5-6 to TRBJ2-2; possible D gene TRBD1, 5 bases. The V end lost 1 base, the J end lost 1 base, and 11 bases lay between the germline ends. CDR3 length: 16 residues. The germline gives CDR1 SGHDT, CDR2 YYEEEE. The chain's CDR3 is CASSLYETVNTGELFF. CDR3 in DNA: TGTGCCAGCAGCTTGTACGAGACAGTGAACACCGGGGAGCTGTTTTTT.

The rearrangement uses TRBV28 and TRBJ1-2, with 9 bases identical to TRBD1. Germline V gene data show CDR1 as MDHEN and CDR2 as SYDVKM. The J segment lost 3 bases and the V segment lost 5 bases, leaving 4 bases of the junction unmatched. This CDR3 is 14 amino acids long. The CDR3 region has the DNA TGTGCCAGCAGTCTGGACAGGGGCGACTATGGCTACACCTTC. Protein product: CASSLDRGDYGYTF.

The CDR3 loop reads CASSIQGVNSPLHF. The DNA for the CDR3 is TGTGCCAGTAGTATTCAGGGTGTTAATTCACCCCTCCACTTT. This chain connects TRBV19 to TRBJ1-6; D perhaps matches TRBD1 (5 bases). The germline CDR1 and CDR2 sequences are LNHDA and SQIVND (reference sequence). Trimming removed 3 bases at V and 6 bases at J, with 9 bases between. This CDR3 contains 14 residues.

The chain carries TRBV7-2 and TRBJ2-5; 14 positions match TRBD2. Trimming cost V 5 bases and J 5 bases; bases outside gene matches: 4. The CDR3 is made up of 15 amino acids. Per the germline V gene, CDR1 is SGHTA and CDR2 is FQGNSA. The CDR3 reads CASSPWTSGGETQYF. In DNA form, the CDR3 reads TGTGCCAGCAGCCCCTGGACTAGCGGGGGGGAGACCCAGTACTTC. Based on the CDR3 plus reference TRBV7-2 and TRBJ2-5, the full variable domain is GAGVSQSPSNKVTEKGKDVELRCDPISGHTALYWYRQSLGQGLEFLIYFQGNSAPDKSGLPSDRFSAERTGGSVSTLTIQRTQQEDSAVYLCASSPWTSGGETQYFGPGTRLLVL.

V usage is TRBV5-4 and J usage is TRBJ2-3; the match to TRBD2 covers 11 bases. CDR3 length equals 17 residues. The junction had 10 bases not matched to a gene; V was cut back by 3 bases and J by 4 bases. Germline V gene lookup returns CDR1 SGHNT and CDR2 YYREEE (reference sequence). CDR3 sequence (DNA): TGTGCCAGCAGCTCGGGACTAGCGGCAAATATCGCAGATACGCAGTATTTT. It translates to CASSSGLAANIADTQYF.

This chain joins TRBV28 and TRBJ1-4, with D hard to call. The CDR3 covers 14 residues. Per germline, CDR1 MDHEN and CDR2 SYDVKM. The V gene lost 1 base and the J gene lost 4 bases, with 7 bases spanning the gap. The CDR3 sequence: CASSLFGLNEKLFF. DNA of the CDR3: TGTGCCAGCAGTTTATTTGGGCTTAATGAAAAACTGTTTTTT.

This chain connects TRBV15 to TRBJ2-5; TRBD2 is a possible D gene (7 bases). V was cut by 0 bases and J by 1 base, with 9 bases left in between. Germline V CDR1 and CDR2: LNHNV, YYDKDF (reference sequence). CDR3 length: 15 amino acids. The CDR3 DNA is TGTGCCACCAGCAGAGAACGGGGGGCCCAAGAGACCCAGTACTTC. It is translated as CATSRERGAQETQYF.

V is TRBV1 and J is TRBJ2-7; the D call of TRBD2 is as the table states it, not checked on the DNA. TRBV1 has pseudogene status. The CDR3 has 16 residues. In nucleotides, the CDR3 is TGCACCAGCAGCCAAGACGGTTCGGGGGGCGGCTACGAGCAGTACGTC. Its translation is CTSSQDGSGGGYEQYV.

This clone was counted a single time. The V call is TRBV28, the J call TRBJ1-4; 9 bases are shared with TRBD1. The CDR3 length is 17 residues. Germline CDR1 reads MDHEN; CDR2 reads SYDVKM. The V gene end was trimmed by 4 bases and the J gene end by 0 bases; junction bases not matched to a gene: 6. CDR3 amino acids: CASSSSGTGTTNEKLFF. CDR3 in DNA: TGTGCCAGCAGTTCTTCCGGGACAGGGACAACTAATGAAAAACTGTTTTTT.

This clone was seen more than once but under ten times. The chain uses TRBV10-3 and TRBJ1-2; TRBD1 matches at 8 bases. The CDR3 loop spans 16 amino acids. From germline, CDR1 is ENHRY and CDR2 SYGVKD. Germline trimming cut 5 bases from V and 4 bases from J; bases unmatched to any gene: 12. CDR3 sequence reads: CAISKPDRANSYGYTF. The CDR3 DNA is TGTGCCATCAGTAAACCGGACAGGGCAAACTCCTATGGCTACACCTTC.

This clone was found once. The chain couples TRBV6-5 to TRBJ1-1; D perhaps matches TRBD1 (5 bases). CDR3 length: 13 amino acids. CDR1 MNHEY and CDR2 SVGAGI come from the germline V gene. Trimming removed 7 bases from V and 7 bases from J, with 16 bases in between. The CDR3 bases are TGTGCCAGCAAACTACAGGTTGTGGATGAAGCTTTCTTT. This translates into CASKLQVVDEAFF.

The rearrangement joins TRBV2 to TRBJ1-5; D not certain. The CDR3 sequence is 12 residues long. V was pared by 10 bases and J by 3 bases, with 10 bases between. Germline V CDR1 and CDR2: SNHLY, FYNNEI. The CDR3 DNA sequence: TGTGCCACAAGGCGGAACAATCAGCCCCAGCATTTT. Amino acid sequence: CATRRNNQPQHF.